This is a list of T cell receptor beta chains from one sample in a study of blood T cell repertoires in COVID-19. Measured with immunoSEQ multiplex PCR; TCRdb has only the in-frame clones, and not every one. Of about 39,000 clones listed, around 87% were seen once; the top ten hold about 24%. Sequencing input: peripheral blood. The receptor source for this set is a man in his fifties or sixties with active or convalescent COVID-19. The CDR3 runs from the conserved cysteine through the conserved F or W. The D gene is left open where the match is weak. Not all rows give a size; the values are once, few, many and, for expanded clones, a class.

size | D | J | V | CDR3 | DNA
once | NA | TRBJ1-1 | TRBV9 | CASSADSMNTEAFF | TGTGCCAGCAGCGCGGACAGCATGAACACTGAAGCTTTCTTT
once | TRBD1 | TRBJ1-4 | TRBV2 | CASGDRVGNEKLFF | TGTGCCAGCGGCGACAGGGTTGGTAATGAAAAACTGTTTTTT
NA | TRBD1 | TRBJ1-2 | TRBV3-1/TRBV3-2 | CASSQVGGADGYTF | TGTGCCAGCAGCCAAGTAGGGGGCGCAGATGGCTACACCTTC
NA | TRBD1 | TRBJ2-3 | TRBV30 | CASRGFSTDTQYF | TGTGCCTCCAGGGGGTTCAGCACAGATACGCAGTATTTT
NA | NA | TRBJ1-6 | TRBV3-1/TRBV3-2 | CASSRLTGVNSPLHF | TGTGCCAGCAGCCGTTTAACAGGAGTTAATTCACCCCTCCACTTT
NA | TRBD2 | TRBJ2-3 | TRBV27 | CASSLASGRDTQYF | TGTGCCAGCAGTTTAGCTAGCGGGAGGGATACGCAGTATTTT
NA | NA | TRBJ2-1 | TRBV18 | CASSATRGGYNEQFF | TGTGCCAGCTCAGCTACTAGGGGGGGCTACAATGAGCAGTTCTTC
once | TRBD1 | TRBJ1-5 | TRBV19 | CASSMATGGASPQHF | TGTGCCAGTAGTATGGCAACAGGGGGGGCGTCGCCCCAGCATTTT
once | TRBD1 | TRBJ2-7 | TRBV11-2 | CASSPNRGDYEQYF | TGTGCCAGCAGCCCGAACAGGGGTGACTACGAGCAGTACTTC
NA | NA | TRBJ1-1 | TRBV5-1 | CASRASDNTEAFF | TGCGCCAGCAGGGCGAGCGACAACACTGAAGCTTTCTTT
once | NA | TRBJ2-5 | TRBV3-1/TRBV3-2 | CASSLAGSQETQYF | TGTGCCAGCAGCCTGGCGGGGAGCCAAGAGACCCAGTACTTC
NA | NA | TRBJ2-2 | TRBV12-5 | CASGLSGTGELFF | TGTGCTAGTGGTTTGTCGGGGACCGGGGAGCTGTTTTTT
NA | NA | TRBJ2-1 | TRBV19 | CASSPHGGHEQFF | TGTGCCAGTAGTCCTCACGGGGGGCATGAGCAGTTCTTC
once | TRBD2 | TRBJ2-3 | TRBV10-3 | CAISELASGGTDTQYF | TGTGCCATCAGTGAGTTGGCTAGCGGGGGTACAGATACGCAGTATTTT
NA | NA | TRBJ1-1 | TRBV11-1 | CASSVTENTEAFF | TGTGCCAGCAGCGTGACAGAGAACACTGAAGCTTTCTTT
NA | TRBD1 | TRBJ1-1 | TRBV4-1 | CASSLSGTANTEAFF | TGCGCCAGCAGCCTTTCCGGGACAGCGAACACTGAAGCTTTCTTT
NA | NA | TRBJ2-7 | TRBV28 | CASSSPREQYF | TGTGCCAGCAGTTCCCCTAGAGAGCAGTACTTC
NA | NA | TRBJ2-2 | TRBV2 | CASSSDRNTGELFF | TGTGCCAGCAGCTCGGACAGAAACACCGGGGAGCTGTTTTTT
NA | TRBD1 | TRBJ1-5 | TRBV28 | CASSLGGTGVISNQPQHF | TGTGCCAGCAGTTTAGGTGGGACAGGGGTTATTAGCAATCAGCCCCAGCATTTT
NA | NA | TRBJ2-1 | TRBV6-4 | CASSTNPGQTFNEQFF | TGTGCCAGCAGCACCAATCCCGGACAGACTTTTAATGAGCAGTTCTTC
NA | TRBD2 | TRBJ2-7 | TRBV7-9 | CASSPPGLAESYEQYF | TGTGCCAGCAGCCCCCCCGGACTAGCGGAATCCTACGAGCAGTACTTC
NA | TRBD1 | TRBJ1-2 | TRBV19 | CAGKPTGQSYGYTF | TGTGCCGGAAAACCCACGGGACAGAGCTATGGCTACACCTTC
NA | NA | TRBJ2-2 | TRBV7-9 | CASSLGAFNTGELFF | TGTGCCAGCAGCTTAGGCGCTTTTAACACCGGGGAGCTGTTTTTT
NA | NA | TRBJ1-3 | TRBV25-1 | CASSDVGSSGNTIYF | TGTGCCAGCAGTGACGTCGGGAGCTCTGGAAACACCATATATTTT
once | NA | TRBJ1-3 | TRBV28 | CASRGFGNTIYF | TGTGCCAGCCGAGGGTTTGGAAACACCATATATTTT
NA | TRBD2 | TRBJ2-1 | TRBV27 | CASSGNSGGAYNEQFF | TGTGCCAGCAGTGGCAACAGCGGGGGGGCCTACAATGAGCAGTTCTTC
NA | NA | TRBJ2-5 | TRBV28 | CASSLRGKTQYF | TGTGCCAGCAGTCTTAGGGGCAAGACCCAGTACTTC
once | NA | TRBJ2-1 | TRBV20-1 | CSASGGGEQFF | TGCAGTGCTAGTGGAGGGGGTGAGCAGTTCTTC
NA | TRBD1 | TRBJ1-5 | TRBV28 | CASSLFRGRDQPQHF | TGTGCCAGCAGTTTATTCAGGGGGCGCGATCAGCCCCAGCATTTT
NA | TRBD1 | TRBJ2-7 | TRBV6-6 | CASSQRQGAWQYF | TGTGCCAGCAGTCAACGACAGGGGGCATGGCAGTACTTC
NA | NA | TRBJ1-2 | TRBV5-6 | CASSLGSESFGYTF | TGTGCCAGCAGCTTGGGGAGCGAGTCATTCGGCTACACCTTC
NA | TRBD1 | TRBJ1-1 | TRBV9 | CASSVGLGTGGYTEAFF | TGTGCCAGCAGCGTAGGGTTGGGGACAGGGGGATACACTGAAGCTTTCTTT
NA | TRBD1 | TRBJ2-5 | TRBV10-3 | CAIRPQGRETQYF | TGTGCCATCAGACCACAGGGGAGAGAGACCCAGTACTTC
NA | TRBD1 | TRBJ2-2 | TRBV3-1/TRBV3-2 | CASSQARTGAGTGELFF | TGTGCCAGCAGCCAAGCGAGGACAGGGGCGGGGACCGGGGAGCTGTTTTTT
NA | NA | TRBJ1-5 | TRBV9 | CASSVRGNQPQHF | TGTGCCAGCAGCGTCCGGGGAAATCAGCCCCAGCATTTT
NA | NA | TRBJ1-2 | TRBV30 | CAWSVGTPGGYTF | TGTGCCTGGAGTGTCGGGACACCGGGGGGCTACACCTTC
NA | NA | TRBJ1-4 | TRBV4-1 | CASSQSRQVATNEKLFF | TGCGCCAGCAGCCAAAGTCGACAGGTGGCAACTAATGAAAAACTGTTTTTT
NA | TRBD2 | TRBJ2-1 | TRBV6-2/TRBV6-3 | CASSYPRGGYNEQFF | TGTGCCAGCAGTTACCCCCGCGGGGGATACAATGAGCAGTTCTTC
NA | NA | TRBJ1-3 | TRBV13 | CASSLEQGRTVTGNTIYF | TGTGCCAGCAGCTTAGAGCAGGGGCGGACGGTCACTGGAAACACCATATATTTT
once | NA | TRBJ1-1 | TRBV30 | CAWSVRTGAFF | TGTGCCTGGAGTGTACGGACTGGCGCTTTCTTT
once | NA | TRBJ1-5 | TRBV7-9 | CASSLAGGDQPQHF | TGTGCCAGCAGCTTAGCGGGGGGGGATCAGCCCCAGCATTTT
NA | NA | TRBJ2-3 | TRBV5-4 | CASSLEPESGDTQYF | TGTGCCAGCAGCTTGGAACCTGAGAGCGGGGATACGCAGTATTTT
NA | NA | TRBJ2-3 | TRBV2 | CASSELSVLALLLTDTQYF | TGTGCCAGCAGTGAATTGTCTGTCCTAGCCCTACTCCTCACAGATACGCAGTATTTT
NA | TRBD1 | TRBJ1-6 | TRBV28 | CASSSTGVNSPLHF | TGTGCCAGCAGTTCGACAGGGGTTAATTCACCCCTCCACTTT
NA | NA | TRBJ2-1 | TRBV5-1 | CASSSGLNNEQFF | TGCGCCAGCAGCTCGGGACTCAACAATGAGCAGTTCTTC
NA | NA | TRBJ1-4 | TRBV27 | CASSVTVLVATNEKLFF | TGTGCCAGCAGTGTCACAGTCTTAGTTGCAACTAATGAAAAACTGTTTTTT
NA | TRBD1 | TRBJ1-1 | TRBV5-1 | CASSSQGAVTEAFF | TGCGCCAGCAGCTCACAGGGGGCGGTAACTGAAGCTTTCTTT
NA | TRBD1 | TRBJ1-2 | TRBV5-4 | CASSEWDRRPYGYTF | TGTGCCAGCAGCGAATGGGACAGGAGACCCTATGGCTACACCTTC
NA | TRBD2 | TRBJ2-1 | TRBV6-4 | CARSGVSGLAGVHSYNEQFF | TGTGCCAGGAGTGGCGTCTCGGGACTAGCGGGAGTTCACTCCTACAATGAGCAGTTCTTC